Each of the 13 T cell receptor beta chains below was sequenced from the same sample in a study of OX40 agonist ivuxolimab in advanced cancers. The library was generated by the immunoSEQ multiplex PCR assay. Sourced from immuneACCESS, this table was stored by TCRdb with only in-frame sequences that have V and J called. A share of the clones is absent; for the studies checked, an unresolved V gene accounts for under half, and the remainder has no known explanation. A total of about 59,000 clones appear in this sample, nearly 85% of them only once. The ten biggest clones cover roughly 1.9% of the sample. The specimen was CD4+ or CD8+ T cells sorted from blood, collected in a trial of the OX40 agonist ivuxolimab. The receptor set was obtained from an adult with an advanced solid tumor such as melanoma, head and neck, liver or kidney cancer.

This chain joins TRBV5-4 and TRBJ2-5; possibly TRBD1 or TRBD2 for D (5 bases each). V lost 2 bases and J 5 bases, leaving 16 bases between the germline ends. CDR1 and CDR2 from the germline V gene are SGHNT and YYREEE (reference sequence). The CDR3 has 15 amino acids. The CDR3: CASSLVRGNRETQYF. CDR3 DNA sequence: TGTGCCAGCAGCTTAGTTAGAGGGAACAGGGAGACCCAGTACTTC. The full variable domain, rest sourced from reference TRBV5-4 and TRBJ2-5, is ETGVTQSPTHLIKTRGQQVTLRCSSQSGHNTVSWYQQALGQGPQFIFQYYREEENGRGNFPPRFSGLQFPNYSSELNVNALELDDSALYLCASSLVRGNRETQYFGPGTRLLVL.

The gene calls are TRBV5-1 and TRBJ1-4; a weak D match, TRBD1 (6 bases). Trimming took off 0 bases at V and 5 bases at J, with 11 bases between the two ends. Germline CDR1 and CDR2: SGHRS and YFSETQ. The CDR3 has 15 amino acids. CDR3 amino acids: CASSLGTVENEKLFF. The DNA of the CDR3 is TGCGCCAGCAGCTTGGGGACAGTAGAGAATGAAAAACTGTTTTTT.

This clone was recorded once. The rearrangement uses TRBV4-2 and TRBJ2-6; D is unresolved. The CDR3 covers 15 residues. The germline V gene encodes CDR1 LGHNA and CDR2 YNFKEQ. V shed 4 bases and J shed 0 bases, with 7 bases lying between them. CDR3 DNA: TGTGCCAGCAGCCCCGAGAACTCTGGGGCCAACGTCCTGACTTTC. Encoded protein: CASSPENSGANVLTF.

The chain employs TRBV7-2 and TRBJ2-1, with 15 bases fitting TRBD2. Germline CDR1 SGHTA, CDR2 FQGNSA. This CDR3 region has 16 residues. Trimming at V came to 5 bases and at J to 6 bases, leaving 5 bases not matched to a gene. The CDR3 loop is CASSKGTSGGSNEQFF. Here the CDR3 DNA reads TGTGCCAGCAGCAAGGGGACTAGCGGGGGGAGCAATGAGCAGTTCTTC.

The gene calls are TRBV20-1 and TRBJ1-2; D is unclear. The CDR3 is 11 amino acids. The ends were cut back, 6 bases at V and 8 bases at J, with 13 bases in the middle. The germline V gene encodes CDR1 DFQATT and CDR2 SNEGSKA (reference sequence). The CDR3 DNA reads TGCAGTGCCCGCCCCGAGGAGGGCTACACCTTC. Protein product: CSARPEEGYTF.

In its sample, this clone was seen once. The rearrangement joins TRBV5-1 to TRBJ1-4, with D perhaps TRBD1 (5 bases). Deletions cut 4 bases from V and 8 bases from J, with 18 bases between. The V gene's germline CDR1 is SGHRS and CDR2 YFSETQ. The CDR3 covers 15 residues. As DNA, the CDR3 is TGCGCCAGCAGCCCGGATAACAGGAGGGAGGAAAAACTGTTTTTT. Amino acid sequence: CASSPDNRREEKLFF.

The CDR3 region has the DNA TGCGCCAGCAGCCAGGCCGGCGGATCCTACGAGCAGTACTTC. This gives the protein CASSQAGGSYEQYF. The chain carries TRBV4-1 and TRBJ2-7; D gene uncertain. Germline CDR1 and CDR2: MGHRA and YSYEKL. This CDR3 comprises 14 residues. V gave up 3 bases and J gave up 1 base, with 10 bases separating them.

The chain is built from TRBV28 and TRBJ1-2; a weak D match, TRBD1 (5 bases). The CDR3 has 16 amino acids. The germline CDR1 and CDR2 sequences are MDHEN and SYDVKM. V gave up 3 bases and J gave up 4 bases, with 18 bases separating them. CDR3 bases: TGTGCCAGCAGTTTCCCCGGGGCAGCTAGTTCCTATGGCTACACCTTC. As protein: CASSFPGAASSYGYTF.

The rearrangement uses TRBV7-6 and TRBJ1-5; no clear D. Germline assignment: CDR1 SGHVS and CDR2 FNYEAQ. V lost 4 bases and J 5 bases, leaving 9 bases between the germline ends. The CDR3 totals 13 residues. The CDR3: CASSSATDQPQHF. The CDR3 region has the DNA TGTGCCAGCAGCTCTGCTACAGATCAGCCCCAGCATTTT.

This chain connects TRBV28 to TRBJ1-4; unclear D gene. The CDR3 has 13 residues. V lost 5 bases and J lost 8, with 12 bases in between. Germline CDR1 reads MDHEN; CDR2 reads SYDVKM. CDR3 amino acids: CASSILETEKLFF. For the CDR3, the DNA is TGTGCCAGCAGTATTTTAGAGACCGAAAAACTGTTTTTT. Filled out from reference TRBV28 and TRBJ1-4, the complete variable domain reads DVKVTQSSRYLVKRTGEKVFLECVQDMDHENMFWYRQDPGLGLRLIYFSYDVKMKEKGDIPEGYSVSREKKERFSLILESASTNQTSMYLCASSILETEKLFFGSGTQLSVL.

J is TRBJ2-2 and V is TRBV2, with D unclear. The germline CDR1 and CDR2 sequences are SNHLY and FYNNEI. Trimming left V 7 bases short and J 7 bases short, with 13 bases between. The CDR3 runs to 13 residues. DNA of the CDR3: TGTGCCAGCATTTTTAGCCTAGGCGGGGAGCTGTTTTTT. Translation: CASIFSLGGELFF.

The chain has TRBV7-3 and TRBJ2-3; no reliable D call. Trimming pared 1 base from V and 3 bases from J, leaving 8 bases between. This CDR3 contains 14 residues. Germline CDR1 SGHTA, CDR2 FQGTGA. The CDR3 loop reads CASSLSPGTDTQYF. For the CDR3, the DNA is TGTGCCAGCAGCTTAAGCCCTGGGACAGATACGCAGTATTTT.

V usage is TRBV5-4 and J usage is TRBJ1-4, with D possibly being TRBD1 (5 bases). V was shortened by 3 bases and J by 1 base, with 10 bases between the two germline ends. CDR3 size: 15 residues. Germline CDR1 is SGHNT and CDR2 is YYREEE (reference sequence). As DNA, the CDR3 is TGTGCCAGCAGCTCCCAGGGAGTAACTAATGAAAAACTGTTTTTT. Translated: CASSSQGVTNEKLFF.